This T cell receptor beta chain was captured in a study of T cells in Graves' hyperthyroidism and ophthalmopathy. In germline, CDR1 is LNHNV, CDR2 YYDKDF (reference sequence). CDR3 size: 19 residues. Trimming removed 0 bases from V and 0 bases from J; junction bases left unmatched: 5. TCR beta CDR3 sequences were amplified from RNA transcripts. The study used the HTBI primer set for a first-round RT-PCR of the TCR CDR3. Via MiXCR, TCRdb re-called the multiplex PCR reads, giving one row per CDR3 protein. The table lists hundreds of thousands of distinct CDR3 sequences, under 15% of them singletons. Study results and caveats: Ophthalmopathy, as predicted by the model, came a median around 6.7 months after the prediction. A model of 13 V-J pairs discriminated ophthalmopathy from stable hyperthyroidism.

Comment on this clonotype: Its cognate antigen is unknown.

This TCR was sampled from a woman between 25 and 40 years old with Graves' hyperthyroidism. The sample taken for sequencing was blood. The chain links TRBV15 to TRBJ2-1, with 13 bases identical to TRBD2. The CDR3 spells CATSRDLTSGGASYNEQFF. DNA of the CDR3: TGTGCCACCAGCAGAGATCTAACTAGCGGGGGGGCCTCCTACAATGAGCAGTTCTTC.